The source of this T cell receptor beta chain is a study of spatial heterogeneity in lung cancer. In germline, CDR1 is LGHDT, CDR2 YNNKEL (reference sequence). J gave up 0 bases and V 8 bases, and 3 bases lay outside the gene matches. The CDR3 runs 13 residues. Time point noted: sample taken at primary tumor resection. No cells were sorted before sequencing. The whole RNA sequenced was extracted from tumor, nontumor lung or frozen PBMC. Findings and caveats of the study: Intratumoral expanded alpha and beta TCR counts were found to track tumor mutation counts.

On this clonotype itself: Antigen unknown.

TCRdb independently ran MiXCR on the 5' RACE reads; one entry per CDR3 protein. The table has some 96,000 distinct CDR3 sequences, under 4.5% seen once. Source: lung tumor tissue, taken at surgery. This receptor was taken from a male donor with early-stage non-small cell lung cancer. The J gene is TRBJ1-1, the V gene TRBV3-1; 7 nucleotides line up with TRBD1. The CDR3 loop is CASGDSLNTEAFF. Here the CDR3 DNA reads TGTGCCAGCGGGGACAGCTTGAACACTGAAGCTTTCTTT.